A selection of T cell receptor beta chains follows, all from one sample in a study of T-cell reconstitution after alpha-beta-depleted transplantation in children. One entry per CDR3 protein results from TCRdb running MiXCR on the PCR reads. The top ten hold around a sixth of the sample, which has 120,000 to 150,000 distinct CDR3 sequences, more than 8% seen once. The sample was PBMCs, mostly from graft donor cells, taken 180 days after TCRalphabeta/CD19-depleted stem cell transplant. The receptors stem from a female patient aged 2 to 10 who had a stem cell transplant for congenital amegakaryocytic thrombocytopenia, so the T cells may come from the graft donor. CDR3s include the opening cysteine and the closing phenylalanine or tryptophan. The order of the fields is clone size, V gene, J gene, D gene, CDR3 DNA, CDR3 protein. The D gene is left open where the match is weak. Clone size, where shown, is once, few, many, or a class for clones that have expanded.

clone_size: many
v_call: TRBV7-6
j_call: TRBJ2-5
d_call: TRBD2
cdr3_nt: TGTGCCAGCAGCCGACTAGCGTGGGAGACCCAGTACTTC
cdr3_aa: CASSRLAWETQYF

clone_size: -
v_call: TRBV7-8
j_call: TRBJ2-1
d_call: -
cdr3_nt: TGTGCCAGCAGCCGAGACAGAGATGAGCAGTTCTTC
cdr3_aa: CASSRDRDEQFF

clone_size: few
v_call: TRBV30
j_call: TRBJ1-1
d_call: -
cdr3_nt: TGTGCCTGGGAGGCAAGGCTGAACACTGAAGCTTTCTTT
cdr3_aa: CAWEARLNTEAFF

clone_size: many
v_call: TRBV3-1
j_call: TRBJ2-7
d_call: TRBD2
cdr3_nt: TGTGCCAGCAGCCCTCCCGGGACTATGAGCGAGCAGTACTTC
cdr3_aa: CASSPPGTMSEQYF

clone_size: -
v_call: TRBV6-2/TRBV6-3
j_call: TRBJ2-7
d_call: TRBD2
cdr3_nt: TGTGCCAGCAGCCCGGGACTAGCGGCCGAGCAGTACTTC
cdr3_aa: CASSPGLAAEQYF

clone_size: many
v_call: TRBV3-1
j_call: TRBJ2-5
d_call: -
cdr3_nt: TGTGCCAGCAGCCAAGAACCGGGGTTAGAGACCCAGTACTTC
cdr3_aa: CASSQEPGLETQYF

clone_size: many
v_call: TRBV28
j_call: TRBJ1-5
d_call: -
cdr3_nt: TGTGCCAGCAGTTTTATTTGGGGCCGCAATCAGCCCCAGCATTTT
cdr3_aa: CASSFIWGRNQPQHF

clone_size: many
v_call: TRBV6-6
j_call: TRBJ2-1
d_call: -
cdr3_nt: TGTGCCAGCAGCTGGGGTATATATAATGAGCAGTTCTTC
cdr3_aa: CASSWGIYNEQFF

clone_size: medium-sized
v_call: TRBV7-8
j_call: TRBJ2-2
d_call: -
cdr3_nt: TGTGCCAGCAGCATCAGGGTTGGGAACACCGGGGAGCTGTTTTTT
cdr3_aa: CASSIRVGNTGELFF

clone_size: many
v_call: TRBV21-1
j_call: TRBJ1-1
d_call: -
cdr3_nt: TGTGCCAGCAGCAGGGAGTTGAACACTGAAGCTTTCTTT
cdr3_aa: CASSRELNTEAFF

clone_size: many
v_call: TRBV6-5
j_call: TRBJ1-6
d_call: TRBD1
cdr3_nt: TGTGCCAGCAGTTACTCACATCCGGGACAGGGAAATTCACCCCTCCACTTT
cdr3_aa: CASSYSHPGQGNSPLHF

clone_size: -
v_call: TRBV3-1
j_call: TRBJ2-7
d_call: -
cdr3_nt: TGTGCCACCAGCCAAGTCTCGGGGGCCTCCGGGACAGCCTACGAGCAGTACTTC
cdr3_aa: CATSQVSGASGTAYEQYF

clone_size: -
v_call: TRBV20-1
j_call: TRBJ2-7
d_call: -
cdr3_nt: TGCAGTGCTAGAGATAGGAGAGAGTACGAGCAGTACTTC
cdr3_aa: CSARDRREYEQYF

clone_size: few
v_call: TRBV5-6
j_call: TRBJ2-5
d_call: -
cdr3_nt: TGTGCCAGCAGCCAACCGGGACCCGGGGCGACCCAGTACTTC
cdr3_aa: CASSQPGPGATQYF

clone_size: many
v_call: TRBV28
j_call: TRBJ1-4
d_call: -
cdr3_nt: TGTGCCAGCAGTTTTATAGGGGTACGCGAAAAACTGTTTTTT
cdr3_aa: CASSFIGVREKLFF

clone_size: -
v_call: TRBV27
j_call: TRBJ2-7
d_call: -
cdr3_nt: TGTGCCAGATCCCCGCCTCCGGGCCGCACCTACGAGCAGTACTTC
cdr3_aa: CARSPPPGRTYEQYF

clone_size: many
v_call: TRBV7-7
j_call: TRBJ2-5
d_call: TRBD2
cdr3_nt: TGTGCCAGCAGCTTCGGTCGGTCTAGCGGATTCCAAGAGACCCAGTACTTC
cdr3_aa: CASSFGRSSGFQETQYF

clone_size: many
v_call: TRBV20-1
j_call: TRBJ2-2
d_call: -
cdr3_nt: TGCAGTGCCCGTGTTTTTAGAGATTTTAACACCGGGGAGCTGTTTTTT
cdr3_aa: CSARVFRDFNTGELFF

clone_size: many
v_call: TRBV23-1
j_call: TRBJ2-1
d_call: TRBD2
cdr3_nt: TGCGCCAGCAGTAGTCTAGCGGGATACAATGAGCAGTTCTTC
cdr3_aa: CASSSLAGYNEQFF

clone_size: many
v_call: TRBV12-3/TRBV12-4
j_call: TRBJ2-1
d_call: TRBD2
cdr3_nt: TGTGCCAGCAGTTTAACCGGATTAGCGGGGTCTTTC
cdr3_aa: CASSLTGLAGSF

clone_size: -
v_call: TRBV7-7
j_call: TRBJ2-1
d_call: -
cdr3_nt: TGTGCCAGCAGCTTAGACAGAGACAATGAGCAGTTCTTC
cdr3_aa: CASSLDRDNEQFF

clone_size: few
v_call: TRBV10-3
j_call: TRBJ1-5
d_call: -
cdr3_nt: TGTGCCATCAGTTCTAGTGCGTATAGCAATCAGCCCCAGCATTTT
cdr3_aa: CAISSSAYSNQPQHF

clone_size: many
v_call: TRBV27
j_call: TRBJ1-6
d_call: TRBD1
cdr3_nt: TGTGCCAGCAGCGACAGGGAAGGTTCACCCCTCCACTTT
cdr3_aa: CASSDREGSPLHF

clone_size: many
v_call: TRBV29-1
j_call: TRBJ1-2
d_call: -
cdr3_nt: TGCAGCGTTGAAAACACGATGGTGGGGTATGGCTACACCTTC
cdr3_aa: CSVENTMVGYGYTF

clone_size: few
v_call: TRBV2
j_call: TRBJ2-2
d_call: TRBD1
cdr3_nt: TGTGCCAGCAGCAAAAGGACAGGGAACACCGGGGAGCTGTTTTTT
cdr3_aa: CASSKRTGNTGELFF

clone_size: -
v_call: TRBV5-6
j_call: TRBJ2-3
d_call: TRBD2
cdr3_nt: TGTGCCAGCAGTCAAGGACTAGCCCTCACAGATACGCAGTATTTT
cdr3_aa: CASSQGLALTDTQYF